These 20 T cell receptor beta chains came from one sample sequenced in a study of control samples from healthy donors and cancer patients. The method was immunoSEQ multiplex PCR; TCRdb's version includes in-frame clones alone and lacks a portion of them. The table lists around 250,000 clones, roughly four fifths of them singletons, with approximately 12% in the top ten. Material: PBMCs. The receptor source for this set is a woman aged 60 to 75 with lung cancer.

The CDR3 protein is CAWSPDYGYTF. CDR3 nucleotide sequence: TGTGCCTGGAGTCCCGATTATGGCTACACCTTC. The chain carries TRBV30 and TRBJ1-2; D call uncertain. This CDR3 contains 11 residues. From germline, CDR1 is GTSNPN and CDR2 SVGIG (reference sequence). V was trimmed by 2 bases and J by 5 bases, leaving 6 bases between them. The complete variable domain, with remaining parts taken from reference TRBV30 and TRBJ1-2, reads SQTIHQWPATLVQPVGSPLSLECTVEGTSNPNLYWYRQAAGRGLQLLFYSVGIGQISSEVPQNLSASRPQDRQFILSSKKLLLSDSGFYLCAWSPDYGYTFGSGTRLTVV.

The rearrangement uses TRBV27 and TRBJ2-6, with TRBD1 matching 11 bases. J gave up 4 bases and V 6 bases, and 8 bases lay outside the gene matches. CDR1 is MNHEY, CDR2 SMNVEV, per germline (reference sequence). This CDR3 spans 17 amino acids. Here the CDR3 reads CASRWTGGASGANVLTF. CDR3 coding DNA: TGTGCCAGCAGATGGACAGGGGGCGCGTCCGGGGCCAACGTCCTGACTTTC.

V is TRBV28 and J is TRBJ2-7; maybe TRBD1 (5 bases). The V gene's germline CDR1 is MDHEN and CDR2 SYDVKM. Trimming stripped 3 bases from V and 0 bases from J, with 12 bases between. The CDR3 runs 15 residues. CDR3 loop: CASSLVSGPSYEQYF. As DNA, the CDR3 is TGTGCCAGCAGTTTGGTATCAGGGCCCTCCTACGAGCAGTACTTC.

The chain couples TRBV3-1 (or the pseudogene TRBV3-2) to TRBJ2-7; TRBD2 aligns across 9 bases. V shed 4 bases and J 2 bases; nucleotides not matched to a gene: 6. This CDR3 has 15 amino acids. Germline V lookup: CDR1 LGHDT, CDR2 YNNKEL (reference sequence). The CDR3 nucleotides are TGTGCCAGCAGCCTCGTAGCGGGGGTGCCCTACGAGCAGTACTTC. Amino acids: CASSLVAGVPYEQYF.

This clone was observed a few times. The rearrangement joins TRBV6-1 to TRBJ1-5; D unclear. V was trimmed by 0 bases and J by 5 bases, leaving 20 bases between them. CDR3 length equals 18 residues. Germline V gene data show CDR1 as MNHNS and CDR2 as SASEGT. This CDR3 is CASSEALYRRSFDQPQHF. CDR3 coding DNA: TGTGCCAGCAGTGAAGCTCTCTACCGCCGAAGTTTCGATCAGCCCCAGCATTTT.

As DNA, the CDR3 is TGTGCCAGTAGTATGCGGGGTGGGAGGAACACTGAAGCTTTCTTT. Translating it yields CASSMRGGRNTEAFF. V gene TRBV19 combines with J gene TRBJ1-1; D is uncertain. The CDR3 spans 15 residues. Looked up from germline, CDR1 is LNHDA and CDR2 is SQIVND (reference sequence). V lost 3 bases and J 1 base, leaving 12 bases between the germline ends.

The rearrangement joins TRBV3-1 (or the pseudogene TRBV3-2) to TRBJ2-7, with TRBD1 as a possible D gene (6 bases). Trimming took 1 base from V and 4 from J, leaving 8 bases between them. This CDR3 comprises 13 residues. The germline gives CDR1 LGHDT, CDR2 YNNKEL (reference sequence). CDR3 protein: CASSQAGVYEQYF. CDR3 bases: TGTGCCAGCAGCCAAGCAGGGGTATACGAGCAGTACTTC.

This chain uses TRBV7-8 with TRBJ2-3, with D perhaps matching TRBD2 (5 bases). V was cut by 2 bases and J by 3 bases, with 21 bases left in between. This CDR3 spans 18 amino acids. Germline loops: CDR1 SGHVS, CDR2 FQNEAQ. The CDR3 region is CASSLIPSLGVSTDTQYF. In DNA, the CDR3 is TGTGCCAGCAGCTTAATCCCAAGCCTCGGGGTTTCGACAGATACGCAGTATTTT.

This clone was counted a few times. The rearrangement joins TRBV2 to TRBJ1-5; D gene unclear. V was cut by 4 bases and J by 0 bases, with 7 bases left in between. The germline CDR1 and CDR2 sequences are SNHLY and FYNNEI. The CDR3 runs 14 residues. This chain's CDR3 is CASSAGNSNQPQHF. The DNA of the CDR3 is TGTGCCAGCAGTGCCGGAAATAGCAATCAGCCCCAGCATTTT.

This rearrangement joins TRBV10-3 to TRBJ2-5, with D possibly TRBD2 on 6 matching bases. This CDR3 is 13 amino acids long. Germline V CDR1 and CDR2: ENHRY, SYGVKD. The germline V and J ends were trimmed by 4 bases and 5 bases, with 11 bases remaining between them. CDR3 coding DNA: TGTGCCATCAGTGGAGGAGGGCCGGAGACCCAGTACTTC. This translates into CAISGGGPETQYF.

The rearrangement joins TRBV11-2 to TRBJ1-2, with D uncertain. Germline lookup yields CDR1 SGHAT and CDR2 FQNNGV. Trimming shortened V by 3 bases and J by 4 bases, and 9 bases separated the two germline ends. The CDR3 has 13 amino acids. The CDR3 coding sequence is TGTGCCAGCAGCTTCTCCCCGGGCTATGGCTACACCTTC. Translated, it gives CASSFSPGYGYTF.

The chain recombines TRBV7-9 with TRBJ2-7; tentatively, D is TRBD2 (5 bases). Germline-derived CDR1 and CDR2 are SEHNR and FQNEAQ (reference sequence). The CDR3 is 16 residues long. Trimming cost V 4 bases and J 7 bases, with 23 bases left between them. The CDR3 loop is CASSYLRWATREEQYF. As DNA, the CDR3 is TGTGCCAGCAGCTACCTGAGGTGGGCGACCCGGGAAGAGCAGTACTTC.

This sequence joins TRBV11-3 and TRBJ2-1; unclear D gene. Per the germline V gene, CDR1 is SGHNT and CDR2 is YENEEA. The CDR3 loop spans 14 amino acids. Trimming cost V 2 bases and J 8 bases, with 13 bases left between them. The DNA of the CDR3 is TGTGCCAGCAGCTTAAGTGGGCCCCTGGATGAGCAGTTCTTC. This translates into CASSLSGPLDEQFF.

The chain links TRBV3-1 (or the pseudogene TRBV3-2) to TRBJ2-5; unclear D gene. The CDR3 length is 13 residues. Trimming left V 5 bases short and J 2 bases short, with 9 bases between. Germline loops: CDR1 LGHDT, CDR2 YNNKEL (reference sequence). This CDR3 is CASSSRPQETQYF. Here the CDR3 DNA reads TGTGCCAGCAGCTCACGTCCTCAAGAGACCCAGTACTTC.

The chain is built from TRBV6-5 and TRBJ2-7; tentative D call: TRBD1 (6 bases). Per germline, CDR1 MNHEY and CDR2 SVGAGI. V was cut by 8 bases and J by 2 bases, with 10 bases left in between. This CDR3 contains 12 residues. CDR3 DNA sequence: TGTGCCAGCCGGGACAACCCCTACGAGCAGTACTTC. It yields the protein CASRDNPYEQYF.

The CDR3 DNA is TGCAGCGTGACTAGCGGGGGGGCCAATGAGCAGTTCTTC. Its translation: CSVTSGGANEQFF. This chain links TRBV29-1 with TRBJ2-1; 14 bases line up with TRBD2. The ends lost 6 bases at V and 6 bases at J; junction bases unmatched: 1. In germline, CDR1 is SQVTM, CDR2 ANQGSEA. The CDR3 is 13 residues long.

V is TRBV6-5 and J is TRBJ1-5; D unclear. Germline V gene data show CDR1 as MNHEY and CDR2 as SVGAGI. Trimming took off 11 bases at V and 6 bases at J, with 14 bases between the two ends. The CDR3 is made up of 12 amino acids. As DNA, the CDR3 is TGTGCCTGCGAGCTAGGATCTCAGCCCCAGCATTTT. It codes for CACELGSQPQHF.

This clone was seen just once. V and J are TRBV5-6 and TRBJ1-4, with 8 bases identical to TRBD1. Germline CDR1 and CDR2: SGHDT and YYEEEE. Trimming took 2 bases from V and 8 from J; bases not matched to a gene: 11. CDR3 length: 16 amino acids. The CDR3 DNA reads as TGTGCCAGCAGCTTTGTAAAGAGGACAGGGTCGGAAAAACTGTTTTTT. As protein: CASSFVKRTGSEKLFF.

V is TRBV7-9 and J is TRBJ1-2, with 9 bases identical to TRBD1. The CDR3 contains 16 residues. Germline CDR1 reads SEHNR; CDR2 reads FQNEAQ (reference sequence). V trimming: 4 bases; J trimming: 2 bases; junction bases outside the gene matches: 8. CDR3 nucleotide sequence: TGTGCCAGCAGCTGGGGACAGGGACTCCGCAACTATGGCTACACCTTC. Protein sequence: CASSWGQGLRNYGYTF.

The chain recombines TRBV28 with TRBJ1-1; D perhaps matches TRBD1 (6 bases). This CDR3 has 14 residues. The germline CDR1 and CDR2 sequences are MDHEN and SYDVKM. V gave up 4 bases and J gave up 4 bases, with 13 bases separating them. For the CDR3, the DNA is TGTGCCAGCAGTTCGACAGGAAGGAGCACTGAAGCTTTCTTT. The encoded protein is CASSSTGRSTEAFF. Full variable domain (missing parts from reference TRBV28 and TRBJ1-1): DVKVTQSSRYLVKRTGEKVFLECVQDMDHENMFWYRQDPGLGLRLIYFSYDVKMKEKGDIPEGYSVSREKKERFSLILESASTNQTSMYLCASSSTGRSTEAFFGQGTRLTVV.